What follows are 3 T cell receptor beta chains derived from one specimen sequenced in a study of cytomegalovirus exposure and HLA in healthy donors. Generated by immunoSEQ multiplex PCR, the TCRdb table keeps only in-frame clones and is missing some. This sample has 130,000 or so clones, with roughly 86% found just once. Specimen: PBMCs. These TCRs come from a man aged 30 to 39 in good health and CMV-seronegative.

This clone was seen a handful of times. CDR3: CASSQPGGGNEQFF. The CDR3 nucleotides read TGTGCCAGCAGCCAACCGGGAGGCGGCAATGAGCAGTTCTTC. This chain links TRBV4-2 with TRBJ2-1; TRBD2 aligns across 7 bases. The germline V gene encodes CDR1 LGHNA and CDR2 YNFKEQ. The CDR3 spans 14 residues. The V and J ends lost 2 bases and 6 bases, in that order; junction bases with no gene match: 4.

The rearrangement joins TRBV2 to TRBJ2-5; 12 bases align to TRBD2. V was clipped by 6 bases and J by 10 bases; unmatched bases: 15. Germline CDR1 is SNHLY and CDR2 is FYNNEI. The CDR3 is 16 amino acids. CDR3 DNA: TGTGCCAGCAGGGAAACAACGCCTAGCGGGGGGGCCATCCAGTACTTC. Protein sequence: CASRETTPSGGAIQYF.

The chain carries TRBV25-1 and TRBJ1-1; TRBD1 matches 7 bases. Germline V gives CDR1 MGHDK, CDR2 SYGVNS. The V and J ends lost 3 bases and 2 bases, in that order; junction bases with no gene match: 3. The CDR3 is made up of 14 amino acids. CDR3 in amino acids: CASSETGTNTEAFF. For the CDR3, the DNA is TGTGCCAGCAGTGAGACAGGGACTAACACTGAAGCTTTCTTT.